This entry features one T cell receptor beta chain sequence. Profiling relied on immunoSEQ multiplex PCR, and the TCRdb table lists in-frame clones only, not all of them. The top ten hold roughly 8% of the sample, which has over 150,000 clones, about 85% seen once. This entry comes from a study of blood T cell repertoires in COVID-19. Seattle's enrolled individuals joined amid active infection and were then monitored longitudinally. The CDR3 runs to 14 residues. V shed 3 bases and J shed 0 bases, with 6 bases lying between them. Germline loops: CDR1 KGHSH, CDR2 LQKENI. This clonotype originated in a woman aged 55-75 years with COVID-19, enrolled during active disease. The V and J genes are TRBV18 and TRBJ1-5, with unresolved D. Material for sequencing was peripheral blood. The CDR3 spells CASSPSLSNQPQHF. DNA of the CDR3: TGTGCCAGCTCACCTAGCCTTAGCAATCAGCCCCAGCATTTT.